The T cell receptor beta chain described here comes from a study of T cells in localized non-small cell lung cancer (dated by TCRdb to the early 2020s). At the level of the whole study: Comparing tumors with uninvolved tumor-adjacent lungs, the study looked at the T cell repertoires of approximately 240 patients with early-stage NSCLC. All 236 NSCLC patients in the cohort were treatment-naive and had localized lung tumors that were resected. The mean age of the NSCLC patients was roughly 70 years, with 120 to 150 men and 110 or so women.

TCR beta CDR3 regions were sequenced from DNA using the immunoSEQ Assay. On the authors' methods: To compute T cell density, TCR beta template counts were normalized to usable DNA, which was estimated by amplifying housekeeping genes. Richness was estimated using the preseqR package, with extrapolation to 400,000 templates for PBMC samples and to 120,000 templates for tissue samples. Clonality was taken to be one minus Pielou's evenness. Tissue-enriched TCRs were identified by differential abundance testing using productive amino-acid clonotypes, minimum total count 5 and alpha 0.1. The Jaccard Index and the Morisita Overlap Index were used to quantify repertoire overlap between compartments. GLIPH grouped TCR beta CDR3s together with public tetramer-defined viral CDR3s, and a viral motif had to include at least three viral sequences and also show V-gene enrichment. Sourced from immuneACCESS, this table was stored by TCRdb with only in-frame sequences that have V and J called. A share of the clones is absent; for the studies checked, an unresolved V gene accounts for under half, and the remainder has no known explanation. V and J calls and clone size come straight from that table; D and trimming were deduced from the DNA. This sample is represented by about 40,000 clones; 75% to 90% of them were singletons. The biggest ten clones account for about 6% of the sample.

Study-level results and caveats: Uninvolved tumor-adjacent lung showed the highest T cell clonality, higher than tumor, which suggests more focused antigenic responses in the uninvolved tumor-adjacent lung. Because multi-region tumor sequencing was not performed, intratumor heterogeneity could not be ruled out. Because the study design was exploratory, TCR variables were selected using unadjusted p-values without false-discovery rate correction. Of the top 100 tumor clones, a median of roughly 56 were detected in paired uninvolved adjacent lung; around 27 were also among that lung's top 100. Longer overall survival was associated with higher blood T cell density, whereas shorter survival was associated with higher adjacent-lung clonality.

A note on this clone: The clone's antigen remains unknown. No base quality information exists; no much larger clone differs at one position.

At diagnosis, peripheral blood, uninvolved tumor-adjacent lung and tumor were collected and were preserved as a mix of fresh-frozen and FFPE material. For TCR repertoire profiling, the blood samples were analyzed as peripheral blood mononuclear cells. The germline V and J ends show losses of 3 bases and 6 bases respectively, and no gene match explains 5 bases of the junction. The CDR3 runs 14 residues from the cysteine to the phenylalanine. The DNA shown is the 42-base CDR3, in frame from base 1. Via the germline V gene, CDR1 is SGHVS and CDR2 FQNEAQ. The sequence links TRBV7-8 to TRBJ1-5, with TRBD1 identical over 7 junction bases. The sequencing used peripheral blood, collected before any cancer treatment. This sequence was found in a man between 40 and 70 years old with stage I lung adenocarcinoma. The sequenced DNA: TGTGCCAGCAGCTTTGACAGGGAGAGTCAGCCCCAGCATTTT. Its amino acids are CASSFDRESQPQHF.